One sample yielded the 5 T cell receptor beta chains listed below, sequenced in a study of post-analysis software for immune sequencing data. Overall study findings and caveats: Five TRBV segments were more frequent in patients than controls; TRBV5-6, TRBV5-1 and TRBV20-1 belonged to this group.

The TCR beta cDNA libraries carried unique molecular identifiers. A single record per CDR3 protein comes from TCRdb applying MiXCR to the PCR reads. The sample has approximately 150,000 distinct CDR3 sequences, about 30% seen once. For these receptors, no antigen is known. The sequenced sample consisted of blood. The receptors stem from a girl aged 10-17 years with multiple sclerosis.

This clonotype was observed many times. The chain combines TRBV4-1 with TRBJ2-3; D gene uncertain. The germline V and J ends were trimmed by 1 base and 3 bases, with 8 bases remaining between them. The CDR3 is made up of 14 amino acids. The germline V gene encodes CDR1 MGHRA and CDR2 YSYEKL. The CDR3 sequence is CASSQGSGTDTQYF. DNA for the CDR3: TGCGCCAGCAGCCAAGGGAGTGGGACAGATACGCAGTATTTT.

Note on this clonotype: A single base separates this from a much larger clone, so it may be a read error. This CDR3 fails to terminate in the conserved phenylalanine or tryptophan, so it likely reflects a read error. The V gene is TRBV10-3, the J gene TRBJ1-5; D may be TRBD1 (5 bases). Between the trimmed V and J ends, which lost 3 bases and 11 bases, there was a span of 11 bases. The CDR3 is made up of 12 amino acids. CDR1 ENHRY and CDR2 SYGVKD come from the germline V gene. CDR3 loop: CAISDGGAAQHV. The CDR3 nucleotides are TGTGCCATCAGTGACGGCGGGGCGGCCCAGCATGTT.

The chain carries TRBV7-2 and TRBJ2-3, with a tentative D call TRBD2 (6 bases). Deletions cut 5 bases from V and 5 bases from J, with 14 bases between. CDR3 length: 14 amino acids. CDR1 is SGHTA and CDR2 is FQGNSA in the germline V gene. CDR3 amino acids: CASSQGLTGDTQYF. DNA for the CDR3: TGTGCCAGCAGCCAGGGACTCACGGGAGATACGCAGTATTTT.

J is TRBJ2-1 and V is TRBV27, with D perhaps matching TRBD1 (5 bases). Germline CDR1 and CDR2: MNHEY and SMNVEV (reference sequence). The V gene lost 5 bases and the J gene lost 10 bases, with 24 bases spanning the gap. This CDR3 comprises 16 residues. CDR3 in amino acids: CASSLLWPARQGEQFF. CDR3 nucleotides: TGTGCCAGCAGTCTCCTTTGGCCGGCCAGGCAGGGCGAGCAGTTCTTC.

This clonotype occurred many times. The chain is built from TRBV5-1 and TRBJ2-1, with 10 bases that match TRBD2. Trimming took 5 bases from V and 4 from J; bases not matched to a gene: 6. The CDR3 is 15 residues long. Germline V lookup: CDR1 SGHRS, CDR2 YFSETQ. CDR3 DNA sequence: TGCGCCAGCAGGGTCCGGACTAGCGGTTACAATGAGCAGTTCTTC. Protein sequence: CASRVRTSGYNEQFF. The full variable domain, its missing parts supplied by reference TRBV5-1 and TRBJ2-1, is KAGVTQTPRYLIKTRGQQVTLSCSPISGHRSVSWYQQTPGQGLQFLFEYFSETQRNKGNFPGRFSGRQFSNSRSEMNVSTLELGDSALYLCASRVRTSGYNEQFFGPGTRLTVL.